This note documents a single TCR beta chain sequence. These data are taken from a study of PD-1 blockade in mismatch repair-deficient tumors. Study overall: Patients had about eleven mismatch repair-deficient cancer types and were previously treated and progressing.

Profiled with immunoSEQ multiplex PCR; TCRdb holds only in-frame clones, not every one. The sample holds under 150,000 clones, roughly 90% seen once. The length of the CDR3 is 14 residues. V lost 2 bases, J lost 7 bases, and 15 bases lay in between. Per germline, CDR1 SGHNT and CDR2 YENEEA. All patients were mismatch repair deficient, assessed by either PCR or immunohistochemistry. Sequencing used peripheral blood, obtained approximately 71 weeks after starting pembrolizumab. This rearrangement joins TRBV11-3 to TRBJ2-7; TRBD1 or TRBD2 may be the D gene (5 bases each). The sequence was collected from an adult with mismatch repair-deficient cancer. CDR3 nucleotide sequence: TGTGCCAGCAGCTTAAAATTTCCGGGGCGAGAGCAGTACTTC. Amino acid sequence: CASSLKFPGREQYF.